These 2 T cell receptor beta chains were sequenced from one sample in a study of technical replicates of blood from a few donors. Produced via immunoSEQ multiplex PCR; TCRdb's table is partial and in-frame only. Here the sample spans 85,000 to 90,000 clones, 85% to 95% being singletons. The sample was T cells isolated from PBMCs. The source is a human donor in good health.

In DNA, the CDR3 is TGCGCCAGCAGCTCAGGGGGGAGCTCCTACAATGAGCAGTTCTTC. Translated, it gives CASSSGGSSYNEQFF. This sequence joins TRBV5-1 and TRBJ2-1; D is perhaps TRBD1 (7 bases). This CDR3 has 15 amino acids. V lost 3 bases and J lost 0, with 10 bases in between. Germline assignment: CDR1 SGHRS and CDR2 YFSETQ.

This clone is a singleton in its sample. The chain carries TRBV2 and TRBJ1-5; tentatively, D is TRBD1 (6 bases). Per the germline V gene, CDR1 is SNHLY and CDR2 is FYNNEI. The V and J ends lost 2 bases and 4 bases respectively, with 9 bases between them. The CDR3 is 14 residues long. In DNA form, the CDR3 reads TGTGCCAGCAGTGAACTGGGGGCTAATCAGCCCCAGCATTTT. It codes for CASSELGANQPQHF.